This T cell receptor beta chain originates from a study of blood T cell repertoires in COVID-19. Study-level background: Researchers got acute and convalescent COVID-19 samples from the United States, Italy and Spain. PBMCs, B-cell-depleted T cells, or T cells provided the cDNA or gDNA that made up the material.

Authors' data handling: Quantification of nucleated cells was approximated via reference gene primer amplification. Profiled with immunoSEQ multiplex PCR; TCRdb holds only in-frame clones, not every one. That table supplies the V and J calls and clone size; D and trimming were determined from the DNA. The profile shows approximately 280,000 clones, approximately 83% of them singletons. Germline V gives CDR1 MNHEY, CDR2 SVGAGI. V lost 10 bases to trimming and J lost 6 bases, with 10 bases between them. CDR3 length: 12 amino acids. V is TRBV6-5 and J is TRBJ2-6; D may be TRBD1 (6 bases). The material sequenced was peripheral blood. The TCR sequence derives from a woman in her 70s with acute or convalescent COVID-19. CDR3 nucleotides: TGTGCCACTGCAGGGGCGGCCAACGTCCTGACTTTC. It is translated as CATAGAANVLTF.